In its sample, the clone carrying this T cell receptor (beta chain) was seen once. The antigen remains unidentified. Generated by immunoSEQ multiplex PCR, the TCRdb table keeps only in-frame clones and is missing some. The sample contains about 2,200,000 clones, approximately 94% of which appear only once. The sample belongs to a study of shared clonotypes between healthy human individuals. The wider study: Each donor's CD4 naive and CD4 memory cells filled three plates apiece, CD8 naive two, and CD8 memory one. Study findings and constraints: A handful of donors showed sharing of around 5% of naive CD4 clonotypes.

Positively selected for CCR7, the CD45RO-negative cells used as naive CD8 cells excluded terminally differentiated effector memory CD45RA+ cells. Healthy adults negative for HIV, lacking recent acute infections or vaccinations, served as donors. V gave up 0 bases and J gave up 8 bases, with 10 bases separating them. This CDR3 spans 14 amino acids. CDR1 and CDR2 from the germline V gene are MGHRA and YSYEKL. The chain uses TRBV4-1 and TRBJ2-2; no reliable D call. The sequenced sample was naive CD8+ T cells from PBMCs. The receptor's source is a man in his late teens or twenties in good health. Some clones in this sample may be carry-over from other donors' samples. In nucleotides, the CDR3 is TGCGCCAGCAGCCAAGATGATGGGTCGGGGGAGCTGTTTTTT. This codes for CASSQDDGSGELFF.